The TCR beta chain under discussion was sequenced for a study of CD4 and CD8 cells across lung adenocarcinoma regions. Germline V lookup: CDR1 MNHNS, CDR2 SASEGT. The CDR3 has 11 amino acids. V was cut by 6 bases and J by 5 bases, with 4 bases left in between. Each CDR3 protein gets one entry after TCRdb re-called the PCR reads with MiXCR. The sample lists over 15,000 distinct CDR3 sequences, more than 45% occurring once. The table lists this clonotype with a few counts. Samples came from patients with localized non-small cell lung adenocarcinoma. V usage is TRBV6-1 and J usage is TRBJ1-4; D uncertain. Sequenced material: CD8+ T cells from the center of a lung tumor. The receptor was derived from a female donor with lung adenocarcinoma. The CD4 and CD8 labels of this study may be unreliable. CDR3 coding DNA: TGTGCCAGCAGGCTCAATGAAAAACTGTTTTTT. This translates into CASRLNEKLFF.